These 2 T cell receptor beta chains originate from one sample sequenced in a study of OX40 agonist ivuxolimab in advanced cancers. Clones were sequenced by immunoSEQ multiplex PCR, and TCRdb holds only the in-frame ones, with some missing. The sample yields 80,000 to 100,000 clones, 85% to 95% seen once. Source: CD4+ or CD8+ T cells sorted from blood, taken in a trial of the OX40 agonist ivuxolimab. The receptors shown here come from an adult with an advanced solid tumor such as melanoma, head and neck, liver or kidney cancer.

The rearrangement joins TRBV11-2 to TRBJ1-3, with 7 bases that match TRBD1. In germline, CDR1 is SGHAT, CDR2 FQNNGV. The CDR3 contains 16 residues. Germline trimming cut 4 bases from V and 0 bases from J; bases unmatched to any gene: 6. As DNA, the CDR3 is TGTGCCAGCAGCTCCGGACAGGCCTTCTCTGGAAACACCATATATTTT. It is translated as CASSSGQAFSGNTIYF.

The V gene is TRBV27, the J gene TRBJ2-1; TRBD2 matches at 14 bases. Germline V gene data show CDR1 as MNHEY and CDR2 as SMNVEV (reference sequence). V was clipped by 7 bases and J by 10 bases; unmatched bases: 9. This CDR3 is built from 15 residues. The CDR3 protein is CASTAMTSGRVEQFF. The CDR3 DNA follows: TGTGCCAGCACCGCGATGACTAGCGGGAGGGTGGAGCAGTTCTTC.